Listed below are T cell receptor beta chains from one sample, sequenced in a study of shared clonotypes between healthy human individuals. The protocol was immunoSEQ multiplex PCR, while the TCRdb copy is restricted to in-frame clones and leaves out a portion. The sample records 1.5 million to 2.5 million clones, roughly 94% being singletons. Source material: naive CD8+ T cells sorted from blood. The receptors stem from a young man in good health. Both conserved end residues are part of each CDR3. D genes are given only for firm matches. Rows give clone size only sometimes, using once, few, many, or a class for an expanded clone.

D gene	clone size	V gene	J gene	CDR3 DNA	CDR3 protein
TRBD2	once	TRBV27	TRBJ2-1	TGTGCCAGCAGCCCCTCACTAGCGGGAAAGTACAATGAGCAGTTCTTC	CASSPSLAGKYNEQFF
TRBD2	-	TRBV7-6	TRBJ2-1	TGTGCCAGCAGCTTACTAGCGGATAACAATGAGCAGTTCTTC	CASSLLADNNEQFF
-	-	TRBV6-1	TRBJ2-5	TGTGCCAGCAGTGACAGGGTGGAGGAGACCCAGTACTTC	CASSDRVEETQYF
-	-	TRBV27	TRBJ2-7	TGTGCCAGCAGTCCGAGGCCCGTGGCCTCCTACGAGCAGTACTTC	CASSPRPVASYEQYF
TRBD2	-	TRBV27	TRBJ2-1	TGTGCCAGCAGTCCAAGACGCCTTAGCGGGACTGACAATGAGCAGTTCTTC	CASSPRRLSGTDNEQFF
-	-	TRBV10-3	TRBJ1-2	TGTGCCATCAGTGACCCCGGGAGGGATGTATTTTATGGCTACACCTTC	CAISDPGRDVFYGYTF
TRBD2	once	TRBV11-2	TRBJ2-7	TGTGCCAGCAGCTTAGCGGGGGGACTGAGCTCCTACGAGCAGTACTTC	CASSLAGGLSSYEQYF
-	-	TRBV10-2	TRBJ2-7	TGCGCCAGCAGTGAGGCAGGCTCCTACGAGCAGTACTTC	CASSEAGSYEQYF
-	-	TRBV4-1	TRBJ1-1	TGCGCCAGCAGCCAGATAGGGGCTCAGATGAACACTGAAGCTTTCTTT	CASSQIGAQMNTEAFF
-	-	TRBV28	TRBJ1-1	TGTGCCAGCAGTTTCTTGAACACTGAAGCTTTCTTT	CASSFLNTEAFF
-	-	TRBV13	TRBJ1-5	TGTGCCAGCAGCTTAGGACGGTCGGATAGGCAGCCCCAGCATTTT	CASSLGRSDRQPQHF
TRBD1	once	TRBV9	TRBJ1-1	TGTGCCAGCAGCCTTTTTGACAGGGGGGATTTTTACACTGAAGCTTTCTTT	CASSLFDRGDFYTEAFF
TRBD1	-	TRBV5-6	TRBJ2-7	TGTGCCAGCAGCACCCCCGGGACAGACTACGAGCAGTACTTC	CASSTPGTDYEQYF
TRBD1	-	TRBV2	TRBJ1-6	TGTGCCAGCAGTGGACAGGGGGGTTCACCCCTCCACTTT	CASSGQGGSPLHF
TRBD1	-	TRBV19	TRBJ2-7	TGTGCCAGTAGTGTTCCGGGACAGAGACTACCGGGGGAGCAGTACTTC	CASSVPGQRLPGEQYF
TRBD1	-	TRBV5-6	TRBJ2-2	TGTGCCAGCAGCTTTGGGACAGGGGCGACCGGGGAGCTGTTTTTT	CASSFGTGATGELFF
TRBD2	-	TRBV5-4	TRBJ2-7	TGTGCCAGCAGCCTTTCGGGACTAGCGGGAGTTCGCCACGAGCAGTACTTC	CASSLSGLAGVRHEQYF
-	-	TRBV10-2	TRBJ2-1	TGCGCCAGCGGGTCACATGAGCAGTTCTTC	CASGSHEQFF
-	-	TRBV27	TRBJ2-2	TGTGCCAGCAGCTACGGGAGCACCGGGGAGCTGTTTTTT	CASSYGSTGELFF
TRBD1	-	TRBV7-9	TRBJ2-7	TGTGCCAGCAGCCTCTGGACAGGGGATAGTCACGAGCAGTACTTC	CASSLWTGDSHEQYF
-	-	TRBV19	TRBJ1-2	TGTGCCAGTAGTATTGAGGATGGACAGCTCTATGGCTACACCTTC	CASSIEDGQLYGYTF
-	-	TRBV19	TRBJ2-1	TGTGCCAGTAGTTTCAGCGGGTACTCCTACAATGAGCAGTTCTTC	CASSFSGYSYNEQFF
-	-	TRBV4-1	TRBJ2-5	TGCGCCAGCAGCCAAGGGGGGCTGCAAGAGACCCAGTACTTC	CASSQGGLQETQYF
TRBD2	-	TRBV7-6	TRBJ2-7	TGTGCCAGCAGCCCGGGGACTAGCGGAAGCTCCTACGAGCAGTACTTC	CASSPGTSGSSYEQYF
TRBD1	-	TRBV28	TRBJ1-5	TGTGCCAGCAGTTTTCAGGGGGGTAATCAGCCCCAGCATTTT	CASSFQGGNQPQHF
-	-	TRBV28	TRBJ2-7	TGTGCCAGCAGTAGAGGGTACTACGAGCAGTACTTC	CASSRGYYEQYF
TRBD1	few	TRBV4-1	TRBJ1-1	TGCGCCAGCAGCCAACGACAGGGGAACACTGAAGCTTTCTTT	CASSQRQGNTEAFF
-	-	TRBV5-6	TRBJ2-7	TGTGCCAGCAGCTCAACTAGCTCGGCTGGCCCCCCTTACGAGCAGTACTTC	CASSSTSSAGPPYEQYF
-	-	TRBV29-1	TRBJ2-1	TGCAGCGTTGTCCAGGCTGGTGAGCAGTTCTTC	CSVVQAGEQFF
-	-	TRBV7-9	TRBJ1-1	TGTGCCAGCTCGCCCGTCCTAGCGAACACTGAAGCTTTCTTT	CASSPVLANTEAFF
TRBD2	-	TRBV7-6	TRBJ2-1	TGTGCCAGCAGCGGTGGGACTAGCGGGAACTACTACAATGAGCAGTTCTTC	CASSGGTSGNYYNEQFF
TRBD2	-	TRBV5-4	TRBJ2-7	TGTGCCAGCAGCCAGGGGACTAGCGGGGTCTACGAGCAGTACTTC	CASSQGTSGVYEQYF
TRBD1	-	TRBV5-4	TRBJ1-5	TGTGCCAGCAGCCCGGACAGGGGACATCAGCCCCAGCATTTT	CASSPDRGHQPQHF
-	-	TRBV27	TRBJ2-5	TGTGCCAGCAGTTTGATATTAGGGGAGACCCAGTACTTC	CASSLILGETQYF
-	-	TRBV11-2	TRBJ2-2	TGTGCCAGCAGCTTAAGGCAGGGTGGTATGGAGCTGTTTTTT	CASSLRQGGMELFF
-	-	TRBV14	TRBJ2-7	TGTGCCAGCAGCCAATGGGGGAACTACGAGCAGTACTTC	CASSQWGNYEQYF
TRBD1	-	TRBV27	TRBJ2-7	TGTGCCAGCAGTTGGACAGGGGGCATCAACGAGCAGTACTTC	CASSWTGGINEQYF